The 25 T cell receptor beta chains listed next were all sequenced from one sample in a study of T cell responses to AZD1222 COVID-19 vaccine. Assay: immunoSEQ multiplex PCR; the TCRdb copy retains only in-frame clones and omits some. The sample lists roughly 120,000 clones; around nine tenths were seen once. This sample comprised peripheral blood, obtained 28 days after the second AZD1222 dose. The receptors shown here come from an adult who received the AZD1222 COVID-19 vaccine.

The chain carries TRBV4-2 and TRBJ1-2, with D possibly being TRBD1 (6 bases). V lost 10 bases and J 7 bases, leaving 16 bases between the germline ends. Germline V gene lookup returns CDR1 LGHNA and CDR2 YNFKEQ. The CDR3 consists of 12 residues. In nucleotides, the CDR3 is TGTGCCATCGGGCAGGGGAATGGTGGCTACACCTTC. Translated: CAIGQGNGGYTF.

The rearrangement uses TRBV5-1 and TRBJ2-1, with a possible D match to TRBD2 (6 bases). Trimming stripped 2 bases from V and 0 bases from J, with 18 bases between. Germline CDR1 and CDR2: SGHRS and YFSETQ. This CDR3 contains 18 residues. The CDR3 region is CASSFFGGRGGSYNEQFF. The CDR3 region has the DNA TGCGCCAGCAGCTTTTTCGGTGGGCGGGGAGGCTCCTACAATGAGCAGTTCTTC.

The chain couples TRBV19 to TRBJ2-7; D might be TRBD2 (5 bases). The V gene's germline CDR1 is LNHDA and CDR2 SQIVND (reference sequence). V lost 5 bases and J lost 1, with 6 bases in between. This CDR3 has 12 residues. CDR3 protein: CASSGLSYEQYF. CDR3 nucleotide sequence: TGTGCCAGTAGTGGACTTTCCTACGAGCAGTACTTC.

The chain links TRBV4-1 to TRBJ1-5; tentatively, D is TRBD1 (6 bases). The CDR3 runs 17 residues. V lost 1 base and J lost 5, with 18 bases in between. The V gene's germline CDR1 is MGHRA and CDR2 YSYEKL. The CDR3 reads CASSQGGRGAPDQPQHF. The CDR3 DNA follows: TGCGCCAGCAGCCAAGGGGGGCGGGGGGCCCCAGATCAGCCCCAGCATTTT.

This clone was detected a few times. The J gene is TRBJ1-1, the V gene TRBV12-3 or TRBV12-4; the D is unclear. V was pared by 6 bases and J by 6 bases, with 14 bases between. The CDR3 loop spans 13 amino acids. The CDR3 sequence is CASSHDWGAEAFF. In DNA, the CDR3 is TGTGCCAGCAGCCACGACTGGGGAGCTGAAGCTTTCTTT.

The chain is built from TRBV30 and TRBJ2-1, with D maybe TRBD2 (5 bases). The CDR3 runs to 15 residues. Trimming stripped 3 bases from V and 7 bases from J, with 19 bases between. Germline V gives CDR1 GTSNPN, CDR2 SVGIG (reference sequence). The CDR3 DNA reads TGTGCCTGGAGCCCCCCAAGGACTCGGAGGAATGAGCAGTTCTTC. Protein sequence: CAWSPPRTRRNEQFF.

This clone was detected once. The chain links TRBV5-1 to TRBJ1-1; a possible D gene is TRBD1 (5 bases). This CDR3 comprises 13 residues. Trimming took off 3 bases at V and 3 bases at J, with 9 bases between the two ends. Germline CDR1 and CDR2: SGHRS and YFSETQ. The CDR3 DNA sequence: TGCGCCAGCAGCTCGCAGGGAGACACTGAAGCTTTCTTT. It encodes CASSSQGDTEAFF.

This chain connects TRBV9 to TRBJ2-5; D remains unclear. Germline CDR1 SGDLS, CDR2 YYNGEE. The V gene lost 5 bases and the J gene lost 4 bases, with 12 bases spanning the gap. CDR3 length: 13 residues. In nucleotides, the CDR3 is TGTGCCAGCAGTGTGGGTATCTCAGAGACCCAGTACTTC. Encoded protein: CASSVGISETQYF.

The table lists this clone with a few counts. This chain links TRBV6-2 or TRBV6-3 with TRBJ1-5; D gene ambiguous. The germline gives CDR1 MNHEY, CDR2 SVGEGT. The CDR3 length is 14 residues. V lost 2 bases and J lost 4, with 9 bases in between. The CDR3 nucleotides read TGTGCCAGCAGTTACGGGCAGGAGAATCAGCCCCAGCATTTT. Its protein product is CASSYGQENQPQHF.

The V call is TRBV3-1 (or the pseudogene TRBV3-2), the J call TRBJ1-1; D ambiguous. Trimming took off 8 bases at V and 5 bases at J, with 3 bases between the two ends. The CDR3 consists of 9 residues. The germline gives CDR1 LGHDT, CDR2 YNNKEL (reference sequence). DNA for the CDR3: TGTGCCAGCGTGACTGAAGCTTTCTTT. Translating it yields CASVTEAFF.

The DNA for the CDR3 is TGTGCCACCAGCAGCCTATTGGGACAGGGGCGAAGAGATACGCAGTATTTT. It translates to CATSSLLGQGRRDTQYF. V usage is TRBV15 and J usage is TRBJ2-3, with 10 bases that match TRBD1. The CDR3 is 17 residues long. The germline V gene encodes CDR1 LNHNV and CDR2 YYDKDF (reference sequence). The junction had 11 bases not matched to a gene; V was cut back by 3 bases and J by 5 bases.

In nucleotides, the CDR3 is TGTGCCAGCAGATTTACCCCAAGCGGGGGAATCGAGCAGTACTTC. Protein product: CASRFTPSGGIEQYF. This sequence joins TRBV28 and TRBJ2-7, with TRBD2 identical over 8 bases. The germline CDR1 and CDR2 sequences are MDHEN and SYDVKM. V lost 6 bases to trimming and J lost 6 bases; unmatched junction nucleotides: 13. CDR3 length: 15 residues.

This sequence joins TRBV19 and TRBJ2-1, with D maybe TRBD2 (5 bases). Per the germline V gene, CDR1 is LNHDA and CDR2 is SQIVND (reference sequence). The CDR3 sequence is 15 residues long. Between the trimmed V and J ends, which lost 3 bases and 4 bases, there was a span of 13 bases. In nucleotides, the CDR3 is TGTGCCAGTAGTATCCAGGCGGGCAAGTACAATGAGCAGTTCTTC. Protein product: CASSIQAGKYNEQFF.

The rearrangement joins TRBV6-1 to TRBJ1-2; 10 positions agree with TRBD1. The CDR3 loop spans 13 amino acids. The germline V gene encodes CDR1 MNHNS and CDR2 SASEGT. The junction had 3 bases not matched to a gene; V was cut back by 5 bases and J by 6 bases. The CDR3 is CASSWGTGDGYTF. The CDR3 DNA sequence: TGTGCCAGCAGTTGGGGGACAGGGGATGGCTACACCTTC.

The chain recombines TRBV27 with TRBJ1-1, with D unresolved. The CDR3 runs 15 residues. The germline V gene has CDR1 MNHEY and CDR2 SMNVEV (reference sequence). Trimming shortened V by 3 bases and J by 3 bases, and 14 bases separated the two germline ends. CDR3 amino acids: CASSFSPEGYTEAFF. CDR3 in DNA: TGTGCCAGCAGTTTTTCGCCAGAAGGATACACTGAAGCTTTCTTT.

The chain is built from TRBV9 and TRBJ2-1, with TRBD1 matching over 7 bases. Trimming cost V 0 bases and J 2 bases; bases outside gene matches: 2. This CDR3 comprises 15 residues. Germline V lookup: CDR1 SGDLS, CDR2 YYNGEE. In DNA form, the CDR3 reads TGTGCCAGCAGCGTAGGCCAGGGGGCCTACAATGAGCAGTTCTTC. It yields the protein CASSVGQGAYNEQFF.

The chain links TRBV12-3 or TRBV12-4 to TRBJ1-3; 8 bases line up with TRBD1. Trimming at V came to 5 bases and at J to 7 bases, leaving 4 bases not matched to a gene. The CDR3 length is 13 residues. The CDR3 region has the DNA TGTGCCAGCAGTACAGGACAGGGCAACACCATATATTTT. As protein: CASSTGQGNTIYF.

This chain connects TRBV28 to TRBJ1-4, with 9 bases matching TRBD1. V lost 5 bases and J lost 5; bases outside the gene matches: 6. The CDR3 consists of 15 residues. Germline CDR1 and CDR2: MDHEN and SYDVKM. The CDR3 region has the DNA TGTGCCAGCAGTCGCTCCGGGACAGGGAATGAAAAACTGTTTTTT. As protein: CASSRSGTGNEKLFF.

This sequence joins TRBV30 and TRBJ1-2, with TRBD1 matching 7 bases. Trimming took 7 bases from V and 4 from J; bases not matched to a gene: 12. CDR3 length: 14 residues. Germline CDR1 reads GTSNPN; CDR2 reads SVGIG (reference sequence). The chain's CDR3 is CASAQAGGGYGYTF. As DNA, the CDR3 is TGTGCCTCCGCCCAAGCAGGGGGTGGCTATGGCTACACCTTC.

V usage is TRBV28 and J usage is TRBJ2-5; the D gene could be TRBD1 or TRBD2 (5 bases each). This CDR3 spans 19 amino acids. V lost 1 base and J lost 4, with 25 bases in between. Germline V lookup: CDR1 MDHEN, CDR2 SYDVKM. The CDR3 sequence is CASSLLVSGVGSGAETQYF. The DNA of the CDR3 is TGTGCCAGCAGTTTATTGGTATCTGGTGTGGGGAGTGGGGCAGAGACCCAGTACTTC.

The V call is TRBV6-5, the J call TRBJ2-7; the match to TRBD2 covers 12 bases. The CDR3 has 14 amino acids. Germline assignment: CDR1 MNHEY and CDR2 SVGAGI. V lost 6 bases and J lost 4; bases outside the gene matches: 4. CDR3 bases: TGTGCCAGCAGCCTACTAGCGGGAGGTTACGAGCAGTACTTC. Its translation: CASSLLAGGYEQYF.

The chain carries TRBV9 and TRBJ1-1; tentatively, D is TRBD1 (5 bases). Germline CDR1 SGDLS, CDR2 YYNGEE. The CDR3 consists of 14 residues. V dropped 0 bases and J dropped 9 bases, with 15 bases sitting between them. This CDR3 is CASSVGGDSAKAFF. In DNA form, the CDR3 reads TGTGCCAGCAGCGTAGGAGGGGACTCAGCGAAAGCTTTCTTT.

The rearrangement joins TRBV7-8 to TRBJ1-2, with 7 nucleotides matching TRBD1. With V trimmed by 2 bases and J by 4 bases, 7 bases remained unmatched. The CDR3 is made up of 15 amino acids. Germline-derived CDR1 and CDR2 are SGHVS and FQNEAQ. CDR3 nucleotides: TGTGCCAGCAGCTTACCGGCAGGGGGTGGCTATGGCTACACCTTC. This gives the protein CASSLPAGGGYGYTF.

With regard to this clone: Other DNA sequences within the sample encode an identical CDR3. CDR3 region: CASSVGTSEAFF. The DNA for the CDR3 is TGTGCCAGCAGCGTTGGGACTAGCGAAGCTTTCTTT. The rearrangement joins TRBV9 to TRBJ1-1, with D possibly matching TRBD1 (5 bases). From germline, CDR1 is SGDLS and CDR2 YYNGEE. The V end lost 2 bases, the J end lost 8 bases, and 10 bases lay between the germline ends. CDR3 length: 12 amino acids.

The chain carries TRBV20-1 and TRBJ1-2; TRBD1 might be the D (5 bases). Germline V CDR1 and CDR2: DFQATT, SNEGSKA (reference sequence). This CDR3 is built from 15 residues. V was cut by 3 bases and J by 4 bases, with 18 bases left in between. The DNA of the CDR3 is TGCAGTGCTAGTGGGGGGGACCCAAGCTCCTATGGCTACACCTTC. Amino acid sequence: CSASGGDPSSYGYTF.